Detailed here is one T cell receptor (beta chain). Antigen specificity is unknown. The data were obtained in a study of cytomegalovirus exposure and HLA in healthy donors. V was clipped by 6 bases and J by 8 bases; unmatched bases: 11. The CDR3 extends over 15 amino acids. Germline CDR1 reads SNHLY; CDR2 reads FYNNEI. Amplification used 60 Vbeta primers and 13 Jbeta primers. TCRdb's table, derived via immunoSEQ multiplex PCR, lists solely in-frame clones and lacks some. This sample yields approximately 130,000 clones, of which about 86% are seen a single time; 2.2% belongs to the top ten. Whole-study findings and limits: Per a later analysis, HLA-associated TCR beta chains showed more clonal expansion than other, equally common TCR beta chains.

Material for sequencing was PBMCs. The receptor was isolated from a woman aged 40 to 50 in good health and CMV-seronegative. V usage is TRBV2 and J usage is TRBJ2-1, with 9 bases identical to TRBD1. CDR3 nucleotides: TGTGCCAGCAGGAGAGGACAGGGGACATGGGATGAGCAGTTCTTC. Its protein is CASRRGQGTWDEQFF.